This T cell receptor beta chain originates from a study of cytomegalovirus exposure and HLA in healthy donors. This PCR relied on a set of 60 Vbeta primers and 13 Jbeta primers. Per the original data handling: In a later analysis, roughly 86 million unique TCR beta chains included roughly 11 million shared by two or more donors. Sequenced by immunoSEQ multiplex PCR; TCRdb stores in-frame clones only, minus some. The V and J calls and clone size come from that table; D and trimming were worked out from the DNA. The table has about 180,000 clones, more than 75% seen once; the top ten hold less than 2.5%. V lost 4 bases to trimming and J lost 0 bases; unmatched junction nucleotides: 1. CDR1 and CDR2 from the germline V gene are MNHEY and SMNVEV (reference sequence). CDR3 length equals 15 residues. A note on this clone: Antigen unknown.

Overall study results and limits: Most likely, a cluster of highly shared sequence variants arose as a sequencing artifact. The authors reported that TCR beta sequences could predict HLA-A and HLA-B alleles. These predictions were accurate for most subjects in the first cohort. Many donors carried some public TCRs, although rarity characterized most TCR sequences.

The chain employs TRBV27 and TRBJ1-3, with 9 bases that match TRBD1. The sample consisted of PBMCs. The receptor was isolated from a woman in her thirties in good health and CMV-seropositive. The CDR3 region has the DNA TGTGCCAGCAGTTCGGGACAGGGCTCTGGAAACACCATATATTTT. Its translation is CASSSGQGSGNTIYF.